One and the same sample provided the 12 T cell receptor beta chains below, sequenced in a study of cytomegalovirus exposure and HLA in healthy donors. A multiplex PCR was run with 60 Vbeta primers and 13 Jbeta primers. The table came from immunoSEQ multiplex PCR; TCRdb's copy has only in-frame clones and leaves some out. The sample has over 90,000 clones; roughly two thirds are singletons. Sequences were obtained from PBMCs. The receptors originated from a man between 35 and 55 years old in good health and CMV-seronegative.

The J gene is TRBJ1-1, the V gene TRBV13; 8 nucleotides match TRBD1. V lost 4 bases and J lost 3; bases outside the gene matches: 7. Per the germline V gene, CDR1 is PRHDT and CDR2 is FYEKMQ (reference sequence). The CDR3 spans 15 residues. CDR3 loop: CASSSSRQGYTEAFF. DNA of the CDR3: TGTGCCAGCAGCTCGTCCCGACAGGGGTACACTGAAGCTTTCTTT.

V and J are TRBV5-4 and TRBJ2-5, with D possibly TRBD1 on 6 matching bases. The CDR3 loop spans 14 amino acids. Deletions cut 3 bases from V and 5 bases from J, with 14 bases between. CDR1 SGHNT and CDR2 YYREEE come from the germline V gene (reference sequence). CDR3 coding DNA: TGTGCCAGCAGCTCGGACAGTATTAGGGAGACCCAGTACTTC. Its protein product is CASSSDSIRETQYF.

The table lists this clone with a count of one. The rearrangement links TRBV4-1 to TRBJ2-2; TRBD2 matches 9 bases. The V segment lost 2 bases and the J segment 6 bases; nucleotides outside the gene matches: 10. This CDR3 contains 17 residues. Germline V gene data show CDR1 as MGHRA and CDR2 as YSYEKL. DNA of the CDR3: TGCGCCAGCAGCCAAAGGAGCCGGACTAGCGTTTCCGGGGAGCTGTTTTTT. It is translated as CASSQRSRTSVSGELFF.

This sequence joins TRBV7-9 and TRBJ2-7; tentative D call: TRBD2 (5 bases). This CDR3 is built from 17 residues. Germline V gene lookup returns CDR1 SEHNR and CDR2 FQNEAQ (reference sequence). V was shortened by 2 bases and J by 2 bases, with 19 bases between the two germline ends. Here the CDR3 reads CASSLSRGLGAPYEQYF. The CDR3 DNA is TGTGCCAGCAGCTTAAGTCGGGGATTGGGTGCCCCCTACGAGCAGTACTTC.

CDR3: CASSPPGQGGETQYF. CDR3 in DNA: TGTGCCAGCTCACCACCCGGTCAGGGTGGCGAGACCCAGTACTTC. V is TRBV18 and J is TRBJ2-5, with D maybe TRBD1 (5 bases). V was trimmed by 0 bases and J by 5 bases, leaving 13 bases between them. The CDR3 runs to 15 residues. CDR1 is KGHSH, CDR2 LQKENI, per germline.

Here the CDR3 DNA reads TGTGCCAGCAGTGAAACAACTCAGTCAGACTCGCAGTTCTTC. Translating gives CASSETTQSDSQFF. The J gene is TRBJ2-1, the V gene TRBV2; D gene ambiguous. This CDR3 contains 14 residues. The germline CDR1 and CDR2 sequences are SNHLY and FYNNEI. Between the trimmed V and J ends, which lost 2 bases and 12 bases, there was a span of 17 bases.

The gene calls are TRBV28 and TRBJ1-5; no clear D gene. The CDR3 has 14 residues. Trimming pared 0 bases from V and 3 bases from J, leaving 6 bases between. Germline loops: CDR1 MDHEN, CDR2 SYDVKM. The CDR3 here is CASSLWADNQPQHF. In nucleotides, the CDR3 is TGTGCCAGCAGTTTATGGGCAGACAATCAGCCCCAGCATTTT.

The chain combines TRBV30 with TRBJ2-5; a possible D gene is TRBD2 (6 bases). Germline CDR1 reads GTSNPN; CDR2 reads SVGIG (reference sequence). The ends were cut back, 0 bases at V and 1 base at J, with 18 bases in the middle. This CDR3 is built from 17 residues. CDR3 sequence (DNA): TGTGCCTGGAGTGTGGGCGGGGCAGGGCCCGGCCAAGAGACCCAGTACTTC. Its protein product is CAWSVGGAGPGQETQYF.

V gene TRBV29-1 combines with J gene TRBJ1-1; D unresolved. The CDR3 has 14 residues. Trimming shortened V by 6 bases and J by 3 bases, and 17 bases separated the two germline ends. CDR1 SQVTM and CDR2 ANQGSEA come from the germline V gene. Here the CDR3 DNA reads TGCAGCGTAGATAATCCCGAGGGTTACACTGAAGCTTTCTTT. It encodes CSVDNPEGYTEAFF.

This clone showed up just a few times. The genes are TRBV2 and TRBJ2-7; TRBD2 matches 8 bases. The ends lost 1 base at V and 6 bases at J; junction bases unmatched: 2. Germline assignment: CDR1 SNHLY and CDR2 FYNNEI. There are 13 residues in the CDR3. CDR3 coding DNA: TGTGCCAGCAGTGAAGTTGGGACTAGCGAGCAGTACTTC. As protein: CASSEVGTSEQYF.

A few counts support this clone. The CDR3 loop is CASSERYRTPRPDTQYF. In nucleotides, the CDR3 is TGTGCCAGCAGTGAAAGGTATAGGACACCTAGACCGGATACGCAGTATTTT. The chain joins TRBV2 to TRBJ2-3; the D gene is possibly TRBD1 (5 bases). The germline CDR1 and CDR2 sequences are SNHLY and FYNNEI. Trimming took off 2 bases at V and 6 bases at J, with 21 bases between the two ends. The CDR3 extends over 17 amino acids.

The chain is built from TRBV19 and TRBJ1-2; 7 nucleotides line up with TRBD1. The V gene's germline CDR1 is LNHDA and CDR2 SQIVND (reference sequence). The CDR3 consists of 14 residues. The J segment lost 4 bases and the V segment lost 6 bases, leaving 8 bases of the junction unmatched. As DNA, the CDR3 is TGTGCCAGTAGCTCGGGGTACAGGGGCTATGGCTACACCTTC. Amino acid sequence: CASSSGYRGYGYTF.